The rows below give T cell receptor beta chains drawn from one sample of a study of beta chain features in type 1 diabetes. The assay was immunoSEQ multiplex PCR, and TCRdb's table has in-frame clones only and misses some. The sample consists of about 360,000 clones, roughly 13% of them appearing once. Source material: naive CD4+ T cells from blood. These receptors all come from a man in his late teens or twenties in good health. Each CDR3 is given with its conserved first and last residue. The order of the fields is V gene, clone size, J gene, D gene, CDR3 DNA, CDR3 protein. The D gene is left open where the match is weak. Not all rows give a size; the values are once, few, many and, for expanded clones, a class.

v_call: TRBV29-1; clone_size: few; j_call: TRBJ1-1; d_call: NA; cdr3_nt: TGCAGCGTTGCCCGATCCGGGGGGCGCAAATTCATGAACACTGAAGCTTTCTTT; cdr3_aa: CSVARSGGRKFMNTEAFF
v_call: TRBV30; clone_size: few; j_call: TRBJ2-5; d_call: NA; cdr3_nt: TGTGCCTGGAGTGTAAGGGGCCCCCCGGGGGCCCAGTACTTC; cdr3_aa: CAWSVRGPPGAQYF
v_call: TRBV5-1; clone_size: NA; j_call: TRBJ2-7; d_call: NA; cdr3_nt: TGCGCCAGCAGCTTGGAAATGACTAAGTTCTTCGGCGAGCAGTACTTC; cdr3_aa: CASSLEMTKFFGEQYF
v_call: TRBV5-4; clone_size: few; j_call: TRBJ2-1; d_call: NA; cdr3_nt: TGTGCCAGCAGCTTGGGGGCAGATTCCTACAATGAGCAGTTCTTC; cdr3_aa: CASSLGADSYNEQFF
v_call: TRBV11-1; clone_size: few; j_call: TRBJ2-7; d_call: NA; cdr3_nt: TGTGCCAGCAGTCCAGCGGTCGGCTCCTACGAGCAGTACTTC; cdr3_aa: CASSPAVGSYEQYF
v_call: TRBV7-9; clone_size: few; j_call: TRBJ2-2; d_call: NA; cdr3_nt: TGTGCCAGCAGCTTAGCCCCAGGGACGAACACCGGGGAGCTGTTTTTT; cdr3_aa: CASSLAPGTNTGELFF
v_call: TRBV7-3; clone_size: NA; j_call: TRBJ2-5; d_call: TRBD2; cdr3_nt: TGTGCCAGCAGCCCACTAGCGGGGGGGCGGGAGACCCAGTACTTC; cdr3_aa: CASSPLAGGRETQYF
v_call: TRBV29-1; clone_size: NA; j_call: TRBJ1-1; d_call: NA; cdr3_nt: TGCAGCGTCGGGACTTTTATGAACACTGAAGCTTTCTTT; cdr3_aa: CSVGTFMNTEAFF
v_call: TRBV5-4; clone_size: few; j_call: TRBJ2-3; d_call: TRBD1; cdr3_nt: TGTGCCAGCAGCCCGAGACAGGGTCTGGGAGATACGCAGTATTTT; cdr3_aa: CASSPRQGLGDTQYF
v_call: TRBV7-9; clone_size: few; j_call: TRBJ1-5; d_call: NA; cdr3_nt: TGTGCCAGCAGCATACAGGGAAGCAATCAGCCCCAGCATTTT; cdr3_aa: CASSIQGSNQPQHF
v_call: TRBV27; clone_size: NA; j_call: TRBJ2-7; d_call: NA; cdr3_nt: TGTGCCAGCACCTGCGGCGGGCAACAGCGGGCCCTTTTAGAGCAGTACTTC; cdr3_aa: CASTCGGQQRALLEQYF
v_call: TRBV5-1; clone_size: NA; j_call: TRBJ2-2; d_call: NA; cdr3_nt: TGCGCCAGCAGCTTGATACAGGGAACCGGGGAGCTGTTTTTT; cdr3_aa: CASSLIQGTGELFF
v_call: TRBV9; clone_size: few; j_call: TRBJ1-2; d_call: NA; cdr3_nt: TGTGCCAGCAGCGTAGAACAGAGGGCAGGCGTCTATGGCTACACCTTC; cdr3_aa: CASSVEQRAGVYGYTF
v_call: TRBV14; clone_size: NA; j_call: TRBJ2-1; d_call: TRBD2; cdr3_nt: TGTGCCAGCAGCCAAGTGCGGGAGGGCCGGTCGGGTAGATTCTTC; cdr3_aa: CASSQVREGRSGRFF
v_call: TRBV7-2; clone_size: NA; j_call: TRBJ1-6; d_call: NA; cdr3_nt: TGTGCCAGCAGCTTAGCGCCCGACACCGCACCCCTCCACTTT; cdr3_aa: CASSLAPDTAPLHF
v_call: TRBV7-9; clone_size: NA; j_call: TRBJ2-2; d_call: NA; cdr3_nt: TGTGCCAGCAGCTTAGGGACTTACCGACTGAACACCGGGGAGCTGTTTTTT; cdr3_aa: CASSLGTYRLNTGELFF
v_call: TRBV7-2; clone_size: NA; j_call: TRBJ2-7; d_call: TRBD1; cdr3_nt: TGTGCCAGCAGCACGCCGGGACAGGGGTTCTCCTACGAGCAGTACTTC; cdr3_aa: CASSTPGQGFSYEQYF
v_call: TRBV28; clone_size: few; j_call: TRBJ2-7; d_call: NA; cdr3_nt: TGTGCCAGCAGTCCACTAGTCACCTACGAGCAGTACTTC; cdr3_aa: CASSPLVTYEQYF
v_call: TRBV5-1; clone_size: few; j_call: TRBJ1-2; d_call: TRBD1; cdr3_nt: TGCGCCAGCAGCTTGGAGCCAGGGGGCTATGGCTACACCTTC; cdr3_aa: CASSLEPGGYGYTF
v_call: TRBV10-3; clone_size: few; j_call: TRBJ2-3; d_call: NA; cdr3_nt: TGTGCCATCAGTGAGCGGGATGGGTTCACAGATACGCAGTATTTT; cdr3_aa: CAISERDGFTDTQYF
v_call: TRBV28; clone_size: NA; j_call: TRBJ2-7; d_call: NA; cdr3_nt: TGTGCCAGCAGTTTCTTAAACTACGAGCAGTACTTC; cdr3_aa: CASSFLNYEQYF
v_call: TRBV5-4; clone_size: few; j_call: TRBJ1-2; d_call: NA; cdr3_nt: TGTGCCAGCAGTTTAGGGGTGGATGGCTACACCTTC; cdr3_aa: CASSLGVDGYTF
v_call: TRBV7-2; clone_size: NA; j_call: TRBJ2-7; d_call: TRBD1; cdr3_nt: TGTGCCAGCAGCTCGCCGGGACAGGGGATCTACGAGCAGTACTTC; cdr3_aa: CASSSPGQGIYEQYF
v_call: TRBV11-1; clone_size: few; j_call: TRBJ1-1; d_call: TRBD1; cdr3_nt: TGTGCCAGCCTCAACACAGGGGACACTGAAGCTTTCTTT; cdr3_aa: CASLNTGDTEAFF
v_call: TRBV10-3; clone_size: NA; j_call: TRBJ2-3; d_call: TRBD2; cdr3_nt: TGTGCCATCAGTGAACTAGCGGGAGAAGATACGCAGTATTTT; cdr3_aa: CAISELAGEDTQYF
v_call: TRBV9; clone_size: few; j_call: TRBJ2-7; d_call: TRBD2; cdr3_nt: TGTGCCAGCAGCGTAGCCCCCAGCGGGGGACCCTACGAGCAGTACTTC; cdr3_aa: CASSVAPSGGPYEQYF
v_call: TRBV27; clone_size: few; j_call: TRBJ1-5; d_call: NA; cdr3_nt: TGTGCCAGCAGCCGAGACAGAAATCAGCCCCAGCATTTT; cdr3_aa: CASSRDRNQPQHF
v_call: TRBV13; clone_size: few; j_call: TRBJ2-3; d_call: TRBD1; cdr3_nt: TGTGCCAGCAGCGTCGGGACAGCATTCGCGACGGATACGCAGTATTTT; cdr3_aa: CASSVGTAFATDTQYF
v_call: TRBV7-2; clone_size: few; j_call: TRBJ2-7; d_call: NA; cdr3_nt: TGTGCCAGCAGCCCACAAACCCGACTAGGGGAGCAGTACTTC; cdr3_aa: CASSPQTRLGEQYF
v_call: TRBV30; clone_size: NA; j_call: TRBJ1-5; d_call: NA; cdr3_nt: TGTGCCTGGAAAACAGGGTTCAATCAGCCCCAGCATTTT; cdr3_aa: CAWKTGFNQPQHF
v_call: TRBV19; clone_size: few; j_call: TRBJ2-1; d_call: NA; cdr3_nt: TGTGCCAGTACTCTTAGCTCCTACAATGAGCAGTTCTTC; cdr3_aa: CASTLSSYNEQFF
v_call: TRBV7-3; clone_size: few; j_call: TRBJ2-1; d_call: TRBD2; cdr3_nt: TGTGCCAGCAGCTTCTCTCTAGCGGGGGGGCCGGGTGAGCAGTTCTTC; cdr3_aa: CASSFSLAGGPGEQFF
v_call: TRBV6-5; clone_size: NA; j_call: TRBJ2-5; d_call: NA; cdr3_nt: TGTGCCAGCAGTTACGTAGCAGGGGAAATATCGGCCCAGTACTTC; cdr3_aa: CASSYVAGEISAQYF
v_call: TRBV6-6; clone_size: NA; j_call: TRBJ2-7; d_call: NA; cdr3_nt: TGTGCCAGCACGTGGCCAGGGGGGTACGAGCAGTACTTC; cdr3_aa: CASTWPGGYEQYF
v_call: TRBV7-7; clone_size: NA; j_call: TRBJ2-5; d_call: NA; cdr3_nt: TGTGCCAGCAGCTTGAGGGGCAGGGGCAAGGAGACCCAGTACTTC; cdr3_aa: CASSLRGRGKETQYF
v_call: TRBV5-1; clone_size: NA; j_call: TRBJ1-1; d_call: NA; cdr3_nt: TGCGCCAGCAGCTTCTTATCATTGACAGAGAACACTGAAGCTTTCTTT; cdr3_aa: CASSFLSLTENTEAFF
v_call: TRBV6-5; clone_size: few; j_call: TRBJ1-5; d_call: TRBD1; cdr3_nt: TGTGCCAGCAGTTTACGACAGGGGGGTCAGCCCCAGCATTTT; cdr3_aa: CASSLRQGGQPQHF
v_call: TRBV5-4; clone_size: few; j_call: TRBJ2-7; d_call: TRBD2; cdr3_nt: TGTGCCAGCAGCTTACTAGCGGGGGGGGACGAGCAGTACTTC; cdr3_aa: CASSLLAGGDEQYF
v_call: TRBV30; clone_size: few; j_call: TRBJ1-3; d_call: NA; cdr3_nt: TGTGCCTGGAGTGTATCGGCGGGACCTGGAAACACCATATATTTT; cdr3_aa: CAWSVSAGPGNTIYF
v_call: TRBV18; clone_size: few; j_call: TRBJ2-6; d_call: TRBD1; cdr3_nt: TGTGCCAGCTCACCACGTTGGGACAGGTCAGGGGCCAACGTCCTGACTTTC; cdr3_aa: CASSPRWDRSGANVLTF
v_call: TRBV23-1; clone_size: many; j_call: TRBJ2-7; d_call: NA; cdr3_nt: TGCGCCAGCAGTCAAAACAGGGAAATCTGGGAGCAGTACTTC; cdr3_aa: CASSQNREIWEQYF
v_call: TRBV7-2; clone_size: NA; j_call: TRBJ1-5; d_call: NA; cdr3_nt: TGTGCCAGCAGCGAGTTTAGCAATCAGCCCCAGCATTTT; cdr3_aa: CASSEFSNQPQHF
v_call: TRBV7-9; clone_size: NA; j_call: TRBJ2-7; d_call: TRBD1; cdr3_nt: TGTGCCAGCAGCCCCTGGACAGGGAAGGGCGAGCAGTACTTC; cdr3_aa: CASSPWTGKGEQYF
v_call: TRBV18; clone_size: few; j_call: TRBJ2-7; d_call: TRBD2; cdr3_nt: TGTGCCAGCTCACCACCGGGACTAGCTACTTACGAGCAGTACTTC; cdr3_aa: CASSPPGLATYEQYF
v_call: TRBV7-9; clone_size: few; j_call: TRBJ2-5; d_call: TRBD1; cdr3_nt: TGTGCCAGCAGCCAAGGACAGGGACGGTACCAAGAGACCCAGTACTTC; cdr3_aa: CASSQGQGRYQETQYF
v_call: TRBV29-1; clone_size: NA; j_call: TRBJ1-1; d_call: NA; cdr3_nt: TGCAGCCTAACCAGACAGTTGAACACTGAAGCTTTCTTT; cdr3_aa: CSLTRQLNTEAFF
v_call: TRBV6-5; clone_size: NA; j_call: TRBJ1-3; d_call: NA; cdr3_nt: TGTGCCAGCGGGAGGGTTTCTGGAAACACCATATATTTT; cdr3_aa: CASGRVSGNTIYF
v_call: TRBV7-2; clone_size: few; j_call: TRBJ1-1; d_call: NA; cdr3_nt: TGTGCCAGCAGCGATTACCGACAGGACACTGAAGCTTTCTTT; cdr3_aa: CASSDYRQDTEAFF
v_call: TRBV5-6; clone_size: few; j_call: TRBJ1-2; d_call: NA; cdr3_nt: TGTGCCAGCAGCTTAGGAAGGAGCAACTATGGCTACACCTTC; cdr3_aa: CASSLGRSNYGYTF
v_call: TRBV4-2; clone_size: NA; j_call: TRBJ2-3; d_call: NA; cdr3_nt: TGTGCCAGCAGCCAATCGGAGCGAGATACGCAGTATTTT; cdr3_aa: CASSQSERDTQYF
v_call: TRBV19; clone_size: few; j_call: TRBJ2-7; d_call: TRBD1; cdr3_nt: TGTGCCAGTAGTTCTCGACAGGGCTCCTACGAGCAGTACTTC; cdr3_aa: CASSSRQGSYEQYF